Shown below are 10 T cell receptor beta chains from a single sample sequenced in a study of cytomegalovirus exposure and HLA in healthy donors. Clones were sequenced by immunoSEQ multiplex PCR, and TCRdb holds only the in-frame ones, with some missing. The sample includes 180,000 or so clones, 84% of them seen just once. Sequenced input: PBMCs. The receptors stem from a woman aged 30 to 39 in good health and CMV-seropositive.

CDR3 DNA sequence: TGTGCCAGCAGTACCCAGCGGGAGGGGAACTACGAGCAGTACTTC. Amino acid sequence: CASSTQREGNYEQYF. The V gene is TRBV28, the J gene TRBJ2-7, with 10 bases lining up with TRBD2. CDR3 length: 15 residues. With V trimmed by 5 bases and J by 3 bases, 7 bases remained unmatched. Germline V CDR1 and CDR2: MDHEN, SYDVKM.

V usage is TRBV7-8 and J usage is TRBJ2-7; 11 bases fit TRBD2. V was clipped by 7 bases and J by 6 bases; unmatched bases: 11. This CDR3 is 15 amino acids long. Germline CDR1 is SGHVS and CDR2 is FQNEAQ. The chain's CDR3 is CASTYGGTSGVEQYF. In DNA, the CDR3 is TGTGCCAGCACTTACGGTGGGACTAGCGGTGTCGAGCAGTACTTC. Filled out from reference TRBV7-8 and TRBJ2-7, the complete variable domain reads GAGVSQSPRYKVAKRGQDVALRCDPISGHVSLFWYQQALGQGPEFLTYFQNEAQLDKSGLPSDRFFAERPEGSVSTLKIQRTQQEDSAVYLCASTYGGTSGVEQYFGPGTRLTVT.

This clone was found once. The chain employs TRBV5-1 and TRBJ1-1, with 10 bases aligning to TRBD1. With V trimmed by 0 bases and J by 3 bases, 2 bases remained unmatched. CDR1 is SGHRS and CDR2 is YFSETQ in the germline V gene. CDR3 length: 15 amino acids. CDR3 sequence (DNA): TGCGCCAGCAGCTTGGGACAGGGGGCGGACACTGAAGCTTTCTTT. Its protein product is CASSLGQGADTEAFF.

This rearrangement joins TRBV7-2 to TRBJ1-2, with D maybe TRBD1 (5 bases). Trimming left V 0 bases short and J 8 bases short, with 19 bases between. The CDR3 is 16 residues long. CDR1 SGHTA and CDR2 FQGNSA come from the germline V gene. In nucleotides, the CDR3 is TGTGCCAGCAGCTTAGCGCTGGCAGGGTGGGTCCGCGGCTACACCTTC. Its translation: CASSLALAGWVRGYTF.

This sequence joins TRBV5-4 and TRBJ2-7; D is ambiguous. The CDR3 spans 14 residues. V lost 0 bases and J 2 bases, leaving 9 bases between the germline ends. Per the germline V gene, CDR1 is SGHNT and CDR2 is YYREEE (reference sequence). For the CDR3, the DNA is TGTGCCAGCAGCTTGGGGCCCTCTCCCTACGAGCAGTACTTC. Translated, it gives CASSLGPSPYEQYF.

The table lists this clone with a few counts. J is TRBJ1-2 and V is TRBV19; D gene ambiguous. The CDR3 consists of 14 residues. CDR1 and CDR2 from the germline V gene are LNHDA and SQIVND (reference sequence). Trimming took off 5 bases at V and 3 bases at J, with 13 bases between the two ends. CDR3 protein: CASSPVDFYYGYTF. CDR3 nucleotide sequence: TGTGCCAGTAGTCCAGTGGACTTTTACTATGGCTACACCTTC.

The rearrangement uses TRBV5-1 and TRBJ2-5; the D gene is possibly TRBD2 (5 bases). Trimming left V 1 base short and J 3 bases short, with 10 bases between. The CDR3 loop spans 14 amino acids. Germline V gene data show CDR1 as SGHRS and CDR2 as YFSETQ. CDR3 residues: CASSLSLGEETQYF. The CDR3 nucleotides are TGCGCCAGCAGCTTGTCTTTGGGAGAAGAGACCCAGTACTTC. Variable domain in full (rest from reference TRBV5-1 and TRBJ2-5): KAGVTQTPRYLIKTRGQQVTLSCSPISGHRSVSWYQQTPGQGLQFLFEYFSETQRNKGNFPGRFSGRQFSNSRSEMNVSTLELGDSALYLCASSLSLGEETQYFGPGTRLLVL.

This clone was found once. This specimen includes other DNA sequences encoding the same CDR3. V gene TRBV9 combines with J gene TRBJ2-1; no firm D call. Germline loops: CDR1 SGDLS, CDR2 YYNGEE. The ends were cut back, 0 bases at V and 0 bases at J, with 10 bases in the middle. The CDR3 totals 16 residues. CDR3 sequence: CASSVDRRGSYNEQFF. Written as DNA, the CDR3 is TGTGCCAGCAGCGTAGATAGGAGAGGCTCCTACAATGAGCAGTTCTTC.

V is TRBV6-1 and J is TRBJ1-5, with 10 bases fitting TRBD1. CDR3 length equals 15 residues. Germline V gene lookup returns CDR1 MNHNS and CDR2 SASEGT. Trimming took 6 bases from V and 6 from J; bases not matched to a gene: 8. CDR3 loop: CASSGTRDRGQPQHF. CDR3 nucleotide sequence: TGTGCCAGCAGCGGAACCCGGGACAGGGGTCAGCCCCAGCATTTT.

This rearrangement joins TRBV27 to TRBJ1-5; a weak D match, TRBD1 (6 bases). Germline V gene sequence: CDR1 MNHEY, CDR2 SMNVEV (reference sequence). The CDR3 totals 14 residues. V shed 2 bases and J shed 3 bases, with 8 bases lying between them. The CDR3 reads CASSLGQPNQPQHF. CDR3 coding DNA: TGTGCCAGCAGTTTAGGACAGCCCAATCAGCCCCAGCATTTT.